The clone carrying this T cell receptor beta chain was seen many times. Molecular barcoded adaptors covering alpha/delta and beta/gamma chains were used on 400 ng RNA. TCRdb passed the reads through MiXCR, listing each CDR3 protein once. The sample carries some 120,000 distinct CDR3 sequences, under 15% recorded once. These data come from a study of read filtering for tumor transcriptome and immune sequencing. The germline CDR1 and CDR2 sequences are SGHRS and YFSETQ. Trimming pared 4 bases from V and 5 bases from J, leaving 12 bases between. The CDR3 is 13 residues long. Sequenced material: a population of CD138-negative cells sorted from bone marrow. V and J are TRBV5-1 and TRBJ1-1; possibly TRBD1 for D (6 bases). This TCR was sampled from a donor aged 40 or older with multiple myeloma. The CDR3 nucleotides are TGCGCCAGCAGCATAACAGGGAGGACTGAAGCTTTCTTT. Encoded protein: CASSITGRTEAFF.